What follows are 18 T cell receptor beta chains derived from one specimen sequenced in a study of blood T cells in healthy people across ages. Sample-barcoded 5' priming and a J-beta primer mix drove a second PCR of roughly 6 to 12 cycles. TCRdb re-called the 5' RACE reads with MiXCR, one entry per CDR3 protein. The sample lists 1.5 million to 2 million distinct CDR3 sequences, roughly 50% seen once, with roughly 2.1% in the top ten. The sequencing input was blood. The receptor source for this set is a woman in her forties in good health.

V is TRBV24-1 and J is TRBJ2-4; the D gene is possibly TRBD2 (6 bases). V was trimmed by 3 bases and J by 8 bases, leaving 10 bases between them. From germline, CDR1 is KGHDR and CDR2 SFDVKD. The CDR3 is 13 amino acids. The CDR3 DNA reads as TGTGCCACCAGTGATGGCAGGGAGGACATTCAGTACTTC. The encoded protein is CATSDGREDIQYF.

V is TRBV7-9 and J is TRBJ2-3, with 8 positions matching TRBD2. Germline CDR1 and CDR2: SEHNR and FQNEAQ (reference sequence). With V trimmed by 2 bases and J by 6 bases, 10 bases remained unmatched. This CDR3 comprises 16 residues. The CDR3 region is CASSLTSGPSRDTQYF. CDR3 DNA sequence: TGTGCCAGCAGCTTAACTAGCGGTCCCTCAAGGGATACGCAGTATTTT.

On this clonotype itself: It is unclear where the CDR3 begins or ends on the DNA, so no DNA is shown, and the CDR3 is as TCRdb lists it. The chain joins TRBV11-2 to TRBJ2-5. The CDR3 is 14 amino acids in total, end residues counted. CDR1 is SGHAT, CDR2 FQNNGV, per germline. The CDR3 protein is CASSPRTSVQTQYF.

The chain couples TRBV6-2 or TRBV6-3 to TRBJ1-2, with 10 nucleotides matching TRBD1. The CDR3 extends over 15 amino acids. Germline-derived CDR1 and CDR2 are MNHEY and SVGEGT. V shed 4 bases and J 7 bases; nucleotides not matched to a gene: 9. The CDR3 loop is CASSSAGTGERGYTF. The CDR3 nucleotides are TGTGCCAGCAGTTCCGCAGGGACAGGGGAGCGTGGCTACACCTTC.

This chain uses TRBV9 with TRBJ2-3; 11 bases line up with TRBD1. This CDR3 is built from 16 residues. Germline V gene lookup returns CDR1 SGDLS and CDR2 YYNGEE. Trimming removed 0 bases from V and 4 bases from J; junction bases left unmatched: 4. The CDR3 loop reads CASSVERGQGADTQYF. In nucleotides, the CDR3 is TGTGCCAGCAGCGTAGAGAGGGGACAGGGGGCAGATACGCAGTATTTT.

This chain uses TRBV27 with TRBJ2-7, with 9 nucleotides matching TRBD1. Germline assignment: CDR1 MNHEY and CDR2 SMNVEV (reference sequence). V was clipped by 10 bases and J by 2 bases; unmatched bases: 3. The CDR3 contains 12 residues. The chain's CDR3 is CATRQGAYEQYF. CDR3 in DNA: TGTGCCACCAGACAGGGGGCCTACGAGCAGTACTTC.

V is TRBV7-2 and J is TRBJ1-2, with TRBD1 as a possible D gene (6 bases). The ends were cut back, 4 bases at V and 4 bases at J, with 19 bases in the middle. From germline, CDR1 is SGHTA and CDR2 FQGNSA. This CDR3 is 16 amino acids long. CDR3 loop: CASSWAGQGPTYGYTF. The CDR3 coding sequence is TGTGCCAGCAGCTGGGCTGGGCAGGGGCCTACCTATGGCTACACCTTC.

The rearrangement uses TRBV4-3 and TRBJ2-3; D call uncertain. This CDR3 has 14 residues. In germline, CDR1 is LGHNA, CDR2 YSLEER. V lost 2 bases, J lost 2 bases, and 8 bases lay in between. The CDR3 loop is CASSQFHHTDTQYF. As DNA, the CDR3 is TGCGCCAGCAGCCAATTTCACCACACAGATACGCAGTATTTT.

This clonotype was recorded only once. The chain has TRBV20-1 and TRBJ2-7; no reliable D call. CDR3 length: 14 amino acids. The V gene lost 5 bases and the J gene lost 1 base, with 15 bases spanning the gap. Germline V gene sequence: CDR1 DFQATT, CDR2 SNEGSKA (reference sequence). CDR3 sequence (DNA): TGCAGTGCTCCCCCTTCCGGACGGTCCTACGAGCAGTACTTC. This sequence encodes CSAPPSGRSYEQYF.

This clonotype was counted a few times. The gene calls are TRBV9 and TRBJ2-5; 9 bases align to TRBD1. With V trimmed by 0 bases and J by 11 bases, 11 bases remained unmatched. Germline CDR1 and CDR2: SGDLS and YYNGEE. This CDR3 region has 15 residues. CDR3: CASSVGTGEEGEQYF. Here the CDR3 DNA reads TGTGCCAGCAGCGTAGGGACAGGGGAGGAGGGGGAGCAGTACTTC.

This clonotype was counted only a few times. The rearrangement joins TRBV6-1 to TRBJ1-2; TRBD1 matches at 9 bases. Germline V gene data show CDR1 as MNHNS and CDR2 as SASEGT. After removal of 6 bases from V and 4 bases from J, the junction contained 12 bases not matched to a gene. The CDR3 runs to 16 residues. The CDR3, as DNA: TGTGCCAGCAGGACATCCTGGACAGGGGAAGTCTATGGCTACACCTTC. Its translation is CASRTSWTGEVYGYTF.

V is TRBV4-1 and J is TRBJ2-1; possible D gene TRBD1, 5 bases. TRBJ2-7 matches the DNA end more closely, so the J call is doubtful. The CDR3 runs to 15 residues. In germline, CDR1 is MGHRA, CDR2 YSYEKL. The CDR3 loop reads CASSSRQNSYNEQYF. In DNA form, the CDR3 reads TGCGCCAGCAGCTCCCGACAGAACTCCTACAATGAGCAGTACTTC.

The chain carries TRBV7-9 and TRBJ2-5; weak D call: TRBD2 (5 bases). Looked up from germline, CDR1 is SEHNR and CDR2 is FQNEAQ (reference sequence). This CDR3 contains 15 residues. Trimming stripped 4 bases from V and 1 base from J, with 13 bases between. The CDR3 sequence: CASSSSNQVQETQYF. CDR3 bases: TGTGCCAGCAGCTCTAGCAACCAAGTCCAAGAGACCCAGTACTTC.

The chain employs TRBV27 and TRBJ2-5, with 10 bases that match TRBD1. J lost 5 bases, V lost 4 bases, and 10 bases had no gene match. The CDR3 covers 16 residues. The germline CDR1 and CDR2 sequences are MNHEY and SMNVEV (reference sequence). This CDR3 is CASSSRDRGRMETQYF. The DNA of the CDR3 is TGTGCCAGCAGTTCCCGGGACAGGGGAAGAATGGAGACCCAGTACTTC.

The chain uses TRBV6-6 and TRBJ2-7, with 7 bases matching TRBD1. The junction had 8 bases not matched to a gene; V was cut back by 3 bases and J by 3 bases. The length of the CDR3 is 15 residues. The V gene's germline CDR1 is MNHNY and CDR2 SVGAGI (reference sequence). The CDR3 DNA sequence: TGTGCCAGCAGTTATTCCCGGACAGGTAACTACGAGCAGTACTTC. As protein: CASSYSRTGNYEQYF.

This clonotype was picked up a small number of times. This chain links TRBV4-3 with TRBJ1-1; 7 positions agree with TRBD1. CDR3 length equals 15 residues. Germline V gene lookup returns CDR1 LGHNA and CDR2 YSLEER. The junction had 6 bases not matched to a gene; V was cut back by 0 bases and J by 5 bases. The chain's CDR3 is CASSQDGQGGTEAFF. DNA of the CDR3: TGCGCCAGCAGCCAAGATGGGCAGGGGGGTACTGAAGCTTTCTTT.

The V and J genes are TRBV7-9 and TRBJ2-1; D remains ambiguous. The ends were cut back, 8 bases at V and 5 bases at J, with 7 bases in the middle. Germline CDR1 and CDR2: SEHNR and FQNEAQ (reference sequence). The CDR3 has 11 residues. In DNA, the CDR3 is TGTGCCAGCGGTGCAAACAATGAGCAGTTCTTC. Translation: CASGANNEQFF.

The genes are TRBV20-1 and TRBJ2-1; 11 bases fit TRBD2. The CDR3 runs to 13 residues. From germline, CDR1 is DFQATT and CDR2 SNEGSKA (reference sequence). V dropped 7 bases and J dropped 9; count of bases not matched to a gene: 8. The DNA of the CDR3 is TGCAGTGTGTCTAGCGGGGGGCAGGGTGAGCAGTTCTTC. This codes for CSVSSGGQGEQFF.